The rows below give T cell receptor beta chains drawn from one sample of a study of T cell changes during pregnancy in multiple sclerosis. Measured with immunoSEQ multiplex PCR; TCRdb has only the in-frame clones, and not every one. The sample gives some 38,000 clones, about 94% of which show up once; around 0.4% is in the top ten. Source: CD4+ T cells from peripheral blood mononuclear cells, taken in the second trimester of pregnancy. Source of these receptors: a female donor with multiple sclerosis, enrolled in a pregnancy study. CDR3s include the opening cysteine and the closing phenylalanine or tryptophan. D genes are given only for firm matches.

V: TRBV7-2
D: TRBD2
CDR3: CASSPLAGSADTQYF

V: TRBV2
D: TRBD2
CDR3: CASSRNGLGGLEETQYF

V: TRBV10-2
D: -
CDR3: CASSEGRGFGNQPQHF

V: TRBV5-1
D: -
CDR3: CASSFGRGAEGYTF

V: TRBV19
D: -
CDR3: CASSISRGRGNQPQHF

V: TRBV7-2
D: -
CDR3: CASSLRDDYGYTF

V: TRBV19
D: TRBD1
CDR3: CASSTDTGGLAGQPQHF

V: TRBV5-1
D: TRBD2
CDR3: CASSSGTRTAYNEQFF

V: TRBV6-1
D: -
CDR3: CASSDVSQGGYGYTF

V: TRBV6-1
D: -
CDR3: CASILGTEAFF

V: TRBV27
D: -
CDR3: CASSVLRGYTEAFF

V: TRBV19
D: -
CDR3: CASSIQGRGNYGYTF

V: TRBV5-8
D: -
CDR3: CASSPGLTGELFF

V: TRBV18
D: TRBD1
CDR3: CASSPGQGNTIYF

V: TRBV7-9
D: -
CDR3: CASRPVGLEIQYF

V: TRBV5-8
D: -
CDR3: CASSSAAGETQYF

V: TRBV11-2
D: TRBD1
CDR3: CASSALQGWPSEQYF

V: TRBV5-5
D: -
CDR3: CASTFRPVLSGNTIYF

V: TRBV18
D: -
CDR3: CASSNSLTYEQYF